Presented here are 17 T cell receptor beta chains from one specimen sequenced in a study of blood T cell repertoires in COVID-19. The protocol was immunoSEQ multiplex PCR, while the TCRdb copy is restricted to in-frame clones and leaves out a portion. The sample lists about 110,000 clones, about 76% occurring once. The material sequenced was peripheral blood. The receptors here all came from a man older than 75 with acute or convalescent COVID-19.

This clone appeared once. The chain employs TRBV18 and TRBJ2-3; D might be TRBD2 (5 bases). Germline CDR1 and CDR2: KGHSH and LQKENI. The CDR3 contains 15 residues. The germline V and J ends were trimmed by 1 base and 3 bases, with 11 bases remaining between them. CDR3 nucleotides: TGTGCCAGCTCACCACTAAGCGGACCGACAGATACGCAGTATTTT. It encodes CASSPLSGPTDTQYF.

This chain joins TRBV6-1 and TRBJ1-3, with 7 positions matching TRBD1. CDR1 and CDR2 from the germline V gene are MNHNS and SASEGT. J was trimmed by 8 bases and V by 0 bases; bases with no gene match: 16. The CDR3 has 18 amino acids. CDR3 sequence reads: CASSEALTPRTGTYTIYF. In nucleotides, the CDR3 is TGTGCCAGCAGTGAAGCGCTCACCCCCAGGACAGGTACTTACACCATATATTTT.

V is TRBV10-3 and J is TRBJ1-5, with 10 bases lining up with TRBD1. This CDR3 contains 16 residues. Trimming at V came to 0 bases and at J to 5 bases, leaving 4 bases not matched to a gene. Germline values: CDR1 ENHRY, CDR2 SYGVKD. CDR3 region: CAISESSGTGDQPQHF. Here the CDR3 DNA reads TGTGCCATCAGTGAGTCATCCGGGACAGGGGATCAGCCCCAGCATTTT.

This CDR3 reads CASRSGGTLGEQYF. As DNA, the CDR3 is TGTGCCAGCAGGAGCGGGGGAACTCTGGGGGAGCAGTACTTC. This chain joins TRBV6-5 and TRBJ2-7; 8 bases are shared with TRBD2. The CDR3 covers 14 residues. J was trimmed by 7 bases and V by 6 bases; bases with no gene match: 11. Germline CDR1 reads MNHEY; CDR2 reads SVGAGI.

The chain links TRBV7-3 to TRBJ1-1; 10 bases match TRBD1. Germline-derived CDR1 and CDR2 are SGHTA and FQGTGA. The CDR3 extends over 13 amino acids. Losses at the gene ends were 6 bases for V and 5 bases for J; bases not matched to a gene: 3. The CDR3 DNA sequence: TGTGCCAGCAGAAGGGGACAGGGGACTGAAGCTTTCTTT. As protein: CASRRGQGTEAFF. Looking up the rest from reference TRBV7-3 and TRBJ1-1 gives the full variable domain: GAGVSQTPSNKVTEKGKYVELRCDPISGHTALYWYRQSLGQGPEFLIYFQGTGAADDSGLPNDRFFAVRPEGSVSTLKIQRTERGDSAVYLCASRRGQGTEAFFGQGTRLTVV.

The chain joins TRBV27 to TRBJ1-2; 10 bases match TRBD1. The CDR3 is 15 amino acids. The trim removed 5 bases at V and 5 bases at J, leaving 8 bases unmatched. Germline CDR1 is MNHEY and CDR2 is SMNVEV (reference sequence). CDR3 loop: CASSPDRGRGYGYTF. The CDR3 region has the DNA TGTGCCAGCAGTCCCGACAGGGGGCGCGGGTATGGCTACACCTTC.

The chain uses TRBV19 and TRBJ2-4; 12 bases map to TRBD2. V lost 6 bases to trimming and J lost 6 bases; unmatched junction nucleotides: 6. The CDR3 runs to 15 residues. Germline CDR1 reads LNHDA; CDR2 reads SQIVND (reference sequence). CDR3 amino acids: CASRTSGRGRNIQYF. Here the CDR3 DNA reads TGTGCCAGTAGGACTAGCGGGAGAGGTAGAAACATTCAGTACTTC.

The rearrangement joins TRBV5-1 to TRBJ1-1; 8 bases are a match to TRBD1. Germline V gives CDR1 SGHRS, CDR2 YFSETQ. Germline trimming cut 3 bases from V and 3 bases from J; bases unmatched to any gene: 7. This CDR3 contains 15 residues. For the CDR3, the DNA is TGCGCCAGCAGCTATCAGGGGGCTGGAGACACTGAAGCTTTCTTT. This encodes CASSYQGAGDTEAFF.

The J gene is TRBJ1-2, the V gene TRBV27; TRBD1 matches 7 bases. Germline loops: CDR1 MNHEY, CDR2 SMNVEV (reference sequence). This CDR3 contains 15 residues. V lost 5 bases to trimming and J lost 2 bases; unmatched junction nucleotides: 8. This CDR3 is CASSPTGRLNYGYTF. DNA of the CDR3: TGTGCCAGCAGTCCGACAGGGCGTTTGAACTATGGCTACACCTTC.

This clone occurred a few times. The chain couples TRBV29-1 to TRBJ2-3; no clear D gene. This CDR3 has 12 residues. Trimming stripped 4 bases from V and 0 bases from J, with 5 bases between. CDR1 is SQVTM, CDR2 ANQGSEA, per germline. CDR3 loop: CSVAPSTDTQYF. The CDR3 DNA reads TGCAGCGTTGCCCCAAGCACAGATACGCAGTATTTT.

V and J are TRBV2 and TRBJ1-1; a possible D gene is TRBD1 (6 bases). The germline V and J ends were trimmed by 6 bases and 1 base, with 12 bases remaining between them. Germline V gene data show CDR1 as SNHLY and CDR2 as FYNNEI. The CDR3 has 14 residues. The CDR3 loop is CASRLYRENTEAFF. Here the CDR3 DNA reads TGTGCCAGCAGATTATACAGGGAGAACACTGAAGCTTTCTTT.

This chain joins TRBV19 and TRBJ1-5; 8 positions match TRBD1. With 3 bases clipped from V and 2 bases from J, the junction kept 9 bases outside the gene matches. CDR1 and CDR2 from the germline V gene are LNHDA and SQIVND (reference sequence). The CDR3 loop spans 17 amino acids. The DNA for the CDR3 is TGTGCCAGTAGTATCGGGGCCAGGGGGCTTGGCAATCAGCCCCAGCATTTT. Protein: CASSIGARGLGNQPQHF.

The chain is built from TRBV7-2 and TRBJ2-5; 8 bases are a match to TRBD1. Germline values: CDR1 SGHTA, CDR2 FQGNSA. CDR3 size: 15 residues. J lost 6 bases, V lost 5 bases, and 11 bases had no gene match. The CDR3 protein is CASSQAGTGFKTQYF. For the CDR3, the DNA is TGTGCCAGCAGCCAAGCCGGGACAGGCTTTAAGACCCAGTACTTC.

The V gene is TRBV19, the J gene TRBJ1-1; 8 bases are shared with TRBD1. CDR3 size: 14 residues. J lost 0 bases, V lost 7 bases, and 4 bases had no gene match. Germline CDR1 and CDR2: LNHDA and SQIVND (reference sequence). The DNA of the CDR3 is TGTGCCAGTATCCAGACAGGGGTGAACACTGAAGCTTTCTTT. Its translation is CASIQTGVNTEAFF.

The rearrangement joins TRBV6-6 to TRBJ1-1; D is possibly TRBD1 (5 bases). Germline loops: CDR1 MNHNY, CDR2 SVGAGI (reference sequence). The CDR3 runs 14 residues. V was pared by 0 bases and J by 4 bases, with 9 bases between. The CDR3 coding sequence is TGTGCCAGCAGTTACTCGGGGGGAGGCACTGAAGCTTTCTTT. Its protein product is CASSYSGGGTEAFF.

This chain joins TRBV10-3 and TRBJ2-3; 8 positions agree with TRBD2. The CDR3 is 15 residues long. Germline loops: CDR1 ENHRY, CDR2 SYGVKD. The V gene end was trimmed by 2 bases and the J gene end by 3 bases; junction bases not matched to a gene: 4. The CDR3 DNA sequence: TGTGCCATCAGTGAGGCGGGGGGCTGGACAGATACGCAGTATTTT. It specifies CAISEAGGWTDTQYF.

J is TRBJ2-7 and V is TRBV28; 8 bases line up with TRBD1. The CDR3 has 13 residues. V was clipped by 6 bases and J by 7 bases; unmatched bases: 8. From germline, CDR1 is MDHEN and CDR2 SYDVKM. This CDR3 is CASRRDRPGEQYF. CDR3 coding DNA: TGTGCCAGCAGACGGGACAGGCCGGGGGAGCAGTACTTC.